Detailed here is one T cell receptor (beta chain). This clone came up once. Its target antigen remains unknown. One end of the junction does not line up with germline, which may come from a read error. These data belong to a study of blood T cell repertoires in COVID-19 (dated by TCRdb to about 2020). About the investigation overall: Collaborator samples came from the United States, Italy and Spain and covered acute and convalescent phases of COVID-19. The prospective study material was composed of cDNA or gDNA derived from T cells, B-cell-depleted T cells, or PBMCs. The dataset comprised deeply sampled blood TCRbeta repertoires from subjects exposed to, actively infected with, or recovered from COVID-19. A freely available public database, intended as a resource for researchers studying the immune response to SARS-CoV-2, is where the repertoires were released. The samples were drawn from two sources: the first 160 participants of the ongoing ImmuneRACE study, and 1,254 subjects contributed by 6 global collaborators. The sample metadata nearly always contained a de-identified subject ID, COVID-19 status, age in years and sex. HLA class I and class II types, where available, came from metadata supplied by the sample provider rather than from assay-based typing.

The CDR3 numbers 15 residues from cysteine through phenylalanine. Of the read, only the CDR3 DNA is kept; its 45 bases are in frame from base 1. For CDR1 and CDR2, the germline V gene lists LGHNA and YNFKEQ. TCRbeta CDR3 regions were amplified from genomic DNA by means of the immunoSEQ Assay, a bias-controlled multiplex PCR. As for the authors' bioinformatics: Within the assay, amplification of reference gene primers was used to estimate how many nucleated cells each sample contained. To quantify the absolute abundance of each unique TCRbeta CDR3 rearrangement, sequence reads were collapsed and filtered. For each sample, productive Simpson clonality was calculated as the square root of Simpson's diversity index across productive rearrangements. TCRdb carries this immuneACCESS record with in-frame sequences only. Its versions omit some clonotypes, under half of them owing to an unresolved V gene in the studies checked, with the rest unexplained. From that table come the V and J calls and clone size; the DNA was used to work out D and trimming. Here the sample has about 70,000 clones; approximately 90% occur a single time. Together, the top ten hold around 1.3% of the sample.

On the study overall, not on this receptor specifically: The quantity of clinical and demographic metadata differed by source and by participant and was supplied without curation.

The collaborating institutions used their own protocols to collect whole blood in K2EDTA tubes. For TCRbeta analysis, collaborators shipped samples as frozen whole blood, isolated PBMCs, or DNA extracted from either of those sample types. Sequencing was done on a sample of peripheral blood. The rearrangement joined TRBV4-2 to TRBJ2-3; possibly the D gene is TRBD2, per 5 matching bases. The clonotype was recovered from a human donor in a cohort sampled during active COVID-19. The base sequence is TGTGCCGGCAGCCCCCGGGATTGGGATACAGATACGCAGTATTTT. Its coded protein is CAGSPRDWDTDTQYF.